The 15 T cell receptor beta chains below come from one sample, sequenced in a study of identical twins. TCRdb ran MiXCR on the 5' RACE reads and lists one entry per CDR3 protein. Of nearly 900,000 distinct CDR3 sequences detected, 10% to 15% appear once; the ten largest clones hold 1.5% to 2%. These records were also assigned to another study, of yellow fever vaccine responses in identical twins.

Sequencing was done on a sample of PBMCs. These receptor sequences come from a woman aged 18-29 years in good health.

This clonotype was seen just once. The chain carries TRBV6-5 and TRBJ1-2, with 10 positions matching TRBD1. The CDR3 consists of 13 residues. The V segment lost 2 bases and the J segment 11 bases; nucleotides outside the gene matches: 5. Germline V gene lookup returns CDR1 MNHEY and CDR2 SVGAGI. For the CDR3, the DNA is TGTGCCAGCAGTTACGGCGGGACAGGGGTTTACACCTTC. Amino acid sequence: CASSYGGTGVYTF.

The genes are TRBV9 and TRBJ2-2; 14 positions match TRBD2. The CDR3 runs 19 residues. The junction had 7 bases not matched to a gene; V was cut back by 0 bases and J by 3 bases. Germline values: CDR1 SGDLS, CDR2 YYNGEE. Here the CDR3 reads CASSVGLAGGPRYTGELFF. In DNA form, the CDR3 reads TGTGCCAGCAGCGTAGGACTAGCGGGAGGGCCCAGGTACACCGGGGAGCTGTTTTTT.

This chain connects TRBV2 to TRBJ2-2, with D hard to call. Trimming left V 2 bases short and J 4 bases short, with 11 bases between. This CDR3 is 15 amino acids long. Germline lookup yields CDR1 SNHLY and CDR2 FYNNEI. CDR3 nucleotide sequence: TGTGCCAGCAGTGAATTGGTCGGCTTCACCGGGGAGCTGTTTTTT. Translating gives CASSELVGFTGELFF. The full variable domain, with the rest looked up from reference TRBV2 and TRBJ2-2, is EPEVTQTPSHQVTQMGQEVILRCVPISNHLYFYWYRQILGQKVEFLVSFYNNEISEKSEIFDDQFSVERPDGSNFTLKIRSTKLEDSAMYFCASSELVGFTGELFFGEGSRLTVL.

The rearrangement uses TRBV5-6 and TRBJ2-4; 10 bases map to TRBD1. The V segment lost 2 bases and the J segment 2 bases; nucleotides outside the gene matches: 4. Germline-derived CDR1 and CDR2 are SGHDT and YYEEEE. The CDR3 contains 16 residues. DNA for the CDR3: TGTGCCAGCAGCTTTTCGGACAGGGGGACCAAAAACATTCAGTACTTC. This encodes CASSFSDRGTKNIQYF.

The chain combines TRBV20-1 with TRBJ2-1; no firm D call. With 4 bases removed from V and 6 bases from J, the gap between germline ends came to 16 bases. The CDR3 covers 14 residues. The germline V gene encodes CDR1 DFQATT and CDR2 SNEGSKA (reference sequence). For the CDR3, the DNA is TGCAGTGCTACCTCTAGACCTATCCTCAATGAGCAGTTCTTC. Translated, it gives CSATSRPILNEQFF.

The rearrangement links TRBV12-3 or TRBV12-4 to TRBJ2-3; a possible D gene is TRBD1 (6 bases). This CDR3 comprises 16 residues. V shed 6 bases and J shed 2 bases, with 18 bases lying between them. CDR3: CASSQLTGPLTDTQYF. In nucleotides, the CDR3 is TGTGCCAGCAGCCAATTGACAGGTCCCCTCACAGATACGCAGTATTTT.

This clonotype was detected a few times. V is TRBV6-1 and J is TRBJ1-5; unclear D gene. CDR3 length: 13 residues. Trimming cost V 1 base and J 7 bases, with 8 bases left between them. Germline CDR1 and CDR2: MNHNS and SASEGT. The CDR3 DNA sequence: TGTGCCAGCAGTGAAGTATCGGGACAGCCCCAGCATTTT. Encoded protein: CASSEVSGQPQHF.

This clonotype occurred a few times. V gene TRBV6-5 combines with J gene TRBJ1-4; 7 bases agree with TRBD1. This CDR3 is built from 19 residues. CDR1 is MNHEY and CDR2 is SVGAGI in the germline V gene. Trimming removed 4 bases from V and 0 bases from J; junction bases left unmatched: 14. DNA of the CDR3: TGTGCCAGCAGTTCTAGATTCAGGGGGGGGTTCTCAACTAATGAAAAACTGTTTTTT. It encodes CASSSRFRGGFSTNEKLFF.

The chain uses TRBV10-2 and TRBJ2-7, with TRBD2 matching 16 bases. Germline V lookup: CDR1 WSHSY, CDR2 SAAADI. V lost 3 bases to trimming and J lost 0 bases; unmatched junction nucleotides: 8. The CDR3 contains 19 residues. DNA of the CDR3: TGCGCCAGCAGTGACCCCTCCGGGACTAGCGGGGGGGGCTCCTACGAGCAGTACGTC. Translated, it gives CASSDPSGTSGGGSYEQYV.

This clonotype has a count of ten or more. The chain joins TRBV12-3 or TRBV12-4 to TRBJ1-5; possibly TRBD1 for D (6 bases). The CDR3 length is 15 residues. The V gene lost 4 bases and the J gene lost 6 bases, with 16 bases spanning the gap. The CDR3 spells CASSYLGQFSQPQHF. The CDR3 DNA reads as TGTGCCAGCAGTTACCTCGGACAGTTCAGTCAGCCCCAGCATTTT.

In DNA, the CDR3 is TGTGCCAGCAGCCAACAGGTGTCTGGGTATGGCTACACCTTC. Protein sequence: CASSQQVSGYGYTF. The chain employs TRBV3-1 and TRBJ1-2; D not resolved. CDR1 LGHDT and CDR2 YNNKEL come from the germline V gene (reference sequence). CDR3 size: 14 residues. Trimming took 2 bases from V and 5 from J, leaving 12 bases between them.

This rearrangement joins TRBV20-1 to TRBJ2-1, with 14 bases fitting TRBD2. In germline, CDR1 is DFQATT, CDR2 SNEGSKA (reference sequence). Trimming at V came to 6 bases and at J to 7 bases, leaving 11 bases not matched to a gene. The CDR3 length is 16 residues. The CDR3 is CSAPGGTSGGINEQFF. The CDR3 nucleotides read TGCAGTGCCCCAGGGGGGACTAGCGGGGGAATTAATGAGCAGTTCTTC.

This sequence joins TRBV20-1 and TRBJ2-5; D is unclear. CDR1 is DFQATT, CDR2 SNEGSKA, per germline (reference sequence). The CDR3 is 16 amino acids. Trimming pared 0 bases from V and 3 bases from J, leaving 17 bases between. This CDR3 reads CSARDYYKGAKETQYF. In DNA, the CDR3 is TGCAGTGCTAGAGATTACTATAAGGGCGCTAAAGAGACCCAGTACTTC.

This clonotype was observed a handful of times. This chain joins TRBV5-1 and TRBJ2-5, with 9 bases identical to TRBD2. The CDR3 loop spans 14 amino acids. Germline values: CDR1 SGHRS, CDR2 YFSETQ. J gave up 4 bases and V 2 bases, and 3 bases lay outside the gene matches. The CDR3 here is CASSLLLAGETQYF. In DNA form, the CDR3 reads TGCGCCAGCAGCTTACTACTAGCGGGAGAGACCCAGTACTTC.

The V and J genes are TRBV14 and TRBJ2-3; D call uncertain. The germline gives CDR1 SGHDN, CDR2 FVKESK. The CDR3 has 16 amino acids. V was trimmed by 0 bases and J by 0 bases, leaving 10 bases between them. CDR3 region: CASSQEFQLSTDTQYF. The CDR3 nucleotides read TGTGCCAGCAGCCAAGAGTTTCAGCTGAGCACAGATACGCAGTATTTT.